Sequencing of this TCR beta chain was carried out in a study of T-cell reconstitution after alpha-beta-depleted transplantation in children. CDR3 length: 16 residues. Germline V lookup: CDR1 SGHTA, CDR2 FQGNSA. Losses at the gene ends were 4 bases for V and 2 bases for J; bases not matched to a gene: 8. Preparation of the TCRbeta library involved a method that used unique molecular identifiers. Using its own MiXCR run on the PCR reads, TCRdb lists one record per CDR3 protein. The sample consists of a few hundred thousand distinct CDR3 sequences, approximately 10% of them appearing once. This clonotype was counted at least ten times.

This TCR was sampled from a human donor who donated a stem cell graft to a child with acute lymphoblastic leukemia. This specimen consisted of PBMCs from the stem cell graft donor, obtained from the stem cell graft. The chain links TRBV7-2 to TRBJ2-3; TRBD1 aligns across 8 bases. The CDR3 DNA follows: TGTGCCAGCAGCTCCGGGACAGGAGGGATCACAGATACGCAGTATTTT. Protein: CASSSGTGGITDTQYF.